This T cell receptor (beta chain) stems from a study of blood T cell repertoires in COVID-19. At the level of the study: Whether acute or convalescent, the COVID-19 samples came from the United States, Italy and Spain.

Assay: immunoSEQ multiplex PCR; the TCRdb copy retains only in-frame clones and omits some. Of about 140,000 clones in the sample, 75% to 80% were seen once. Germline assignment: CDR1 SGHRS and CDR2 YFSETQ. The CDR3 extends over 14 amino acids. J lost 1 base, V lost 4 bases, and 3 bases had no gene match. The recovered donors of Cohort 3 showed two negative PCRs, clearance, or symptom resolution. The sample comprised PBMCs or T cells enriched from blood (not recorded which). This clonotype was sampled from a woman between 50 and 59 years old who had recovered from COVID-19. The V and J genes are TRBV5-1 and TRBJ2-7; 9 nucleotides line up with TRBD1. CDR3 in amino acids: CASSPDRGSYEQYF. The CDR3 coding sequence is TGCGCCAGCAGCCCCGACAGGGGGTCCTACGAGCAGTACTTC. Looking up the rest from reference TRBV5-1 and TRBJ2-7 gives the full variable domain: KAGVTQTPRYLIKTRGQQVTLSCSPISGHRSVSWYQQTPGQGLQFLFEYFSETQRNKGNFPGRFSGRQFSNSRSEMNVSTLELGDSALYLCASSPDRGSYEQYFGPGTRLTVT.